This T cell receptor beta chain is drawn from a study of OX40 agonist ivuxolimab in advanced cancers. At the level of the study: In three patients, partial responses were observed, one with hepatocellular carcinoma and two with cutaneous melanoma. Study observations and caveats: At 0.1 to 3.0 mg/kg, clonal expansion of CD4+ and CD8+ blood T cells had occurred by week 6.

Concerning this clone: As yet, its antigen is unknown.

Produced via immunoSEQ multiplex PCR; TCRdb's table is partial and in-frame only. Of tens of thousands of clones in the sample, roughly 85% are singletons; the top ten hold less than 25%. Germline V lookup: CDR1 LGHNA, CDR2 YSLEER. Between the trimmed V and J ends, which lost 0 bases and 0 bases, there was a span of 8 bases. The CDR3 length is 15 residues. Sequenced material: CD4+ or CD8+ T cells sorted from blood, taken in a trial of the OX40 agonist ivuxolimab. The sequence derives from an adult with an advanced solid tumor such as melanoma, head and neck, liver or kidney cancer. The V gene is TRBV4-3, the J gene TRBJ2-5; the D gene is possibly TRBD1 (5 bases). The CDR3 coding sequence is TGCGCCAGCAGCCAAGATAGGGGCCACCAAGAGACCCAGTACTTC. Its protein product is CASSQDRGHQETQYF.